The 2 T cell receptor beta chains listed next were all sequenced from one sample in a study of shared clonotypes between healthy human individuals. This table comes from immunoSEQ multiplex PCR, and its TCRdb copy is limited to in-frame clones, with some not included. Seen here are under 850,000 clones, 55% to 75% observed once, and the top ten hold about 1.8%. Input material: memory CD4+ T cells sorted from blood. Specified subset: CD45RA-negative fraction. These receptors originate from a woman under 40 in good health.

This clone was counted once. The genes are TRBV11-2 and TRBJ2-5, with 10 positions matching TRBD1. Germline lookup yields CDR1 SGHAT and CDR2 FQNNGV. The CDR3 consists of 15 residues. The V segment lost 1 base and the J segment 6 bases; nucleotides outside the gene matches: 5. The DNA of the CDR3 is TGTGCCAGCAGCTTAGCGGGACAGGGGAAACAGACCCAGTACTTC. Amino acids: CASSLAGQGKQTQYF. Filled out from reference TRBV11-2 and TRBJ2-5, the complete variable domain reads EAGVAQSPRYKIIEKRQSVAFWCNPISGHATLYWYQQILGQGPKLLIQFQNNGVVDDSQLPKDRFSAERLKGVDSTLKIQPAKLEDSAVYLCASSLAGQGKQTQYFGPGTRLLVL.

This clone was seen a few times. This chain connects TRBV6-6 to TRBJ2-1; 10 bases align to TRBD2. The CDR3 contains 15 residues. With 4 bases clipped from V and 4 bases from J, the junction kept 4 bases outside the gene matches. The germline CDR1 and CDR2 sequences are MNHNY and SVGAGI (reference sequence). This CDR3 reads CASSFGTSEYNEQFF. CDR3 nucleotide sequence: TGTGCCAGCAGTTTTGGGACTAGCGAGTACAATGAGCAGTTCTTC.